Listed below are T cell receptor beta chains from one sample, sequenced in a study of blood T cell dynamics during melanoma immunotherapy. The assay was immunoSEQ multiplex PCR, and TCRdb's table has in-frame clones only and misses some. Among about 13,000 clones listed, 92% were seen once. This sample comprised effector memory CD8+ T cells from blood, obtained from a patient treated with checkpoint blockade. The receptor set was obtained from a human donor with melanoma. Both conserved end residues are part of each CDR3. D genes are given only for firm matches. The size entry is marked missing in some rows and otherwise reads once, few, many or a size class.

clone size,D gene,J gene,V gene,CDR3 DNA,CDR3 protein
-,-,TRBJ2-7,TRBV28,TGTGCCAGCAGCCCCAGCCGGGACCACTCCTACGAGCAGTACTTC,CASSPSRDHSYEQYF
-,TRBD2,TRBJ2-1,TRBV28,TGTGCCAGCAGTGAAACCGGGACTAGCGGAACAAGCTCCTACAATGAGCAGTTCTTC,CASSETGTSGTSSYNEQFF
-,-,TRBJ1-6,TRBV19,TGTGCCAGTAGTATAAGCGCGACACTTTCACCCCTCCACTTT,CASSISATLSPLHF
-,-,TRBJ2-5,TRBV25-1,TGTGCCAGCAGTGGACAGTTCCAAGAGACCCAGTACTTC,CASSGQFQETQYF
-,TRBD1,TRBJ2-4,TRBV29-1,TGCAGCGCTTCGACCGGGACAGGGGAGGCCAAAAACATTCAGTACTTC,CSASTGTGEAKNIQYF
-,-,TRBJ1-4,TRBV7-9,TGTGCCAGCACCCCTGGGGAGACTAATGAAAAACTGTTTTTT,CASTPGETNEKLFF
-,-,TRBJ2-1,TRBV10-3,TGTGCCATCAGTGAGGCCGGGACGGTCAATGAGCAGTTCTTC,CAISEAGTVNEQFF
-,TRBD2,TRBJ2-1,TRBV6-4,TGTGCCAGCAGTGCCACGACTAGCGGGAGGGCGGGTGAGCAGTTCTTC,CASSATTSGRAGEQFF
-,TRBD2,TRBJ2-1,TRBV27,TGTGCCAGCAGTCCACTGGCAGGGAGGGATGAGCAGTTCTTC,CASSPLAGRDEQFF
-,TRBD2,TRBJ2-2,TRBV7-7,TGTGCTAGCACCTACCTACCCCCGACTAGCGGGAGGAACACCGGGGAGCTGTTTTTT,CASTYLPPTSGRNTGELFF
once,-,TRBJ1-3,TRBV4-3,TGCGCCAGCAGCCCGGGGGGCCTCGGAGGAAACACCATATATTTT,CASSPGGLGGNTIYF
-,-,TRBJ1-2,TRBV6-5,TGTGCCAGCAGTTACGGGGATGGCTACACCTTC,CASSYGDGYTF
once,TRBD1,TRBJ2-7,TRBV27,TGTGCCACCACCCCCTGGACAGGGTCCTACGAGCAGTACTTC,CATTPWTGSYEQYF
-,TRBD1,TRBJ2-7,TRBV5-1,TGCGCCAGCAGCGAAGACCGGGACAGGGCTTACGAGCAGTACTTC,CASSEDRDRAYEQYF
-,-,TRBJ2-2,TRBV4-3,TGCGCCAGCAGCTGGACAGTCTCGAACACCGGGGAGCTGTTTTTT,CASSWTVSNTGELFF
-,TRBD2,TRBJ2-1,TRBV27,TGTGCCAGCAGTCTAGCGGGAGGGCTCTACAATGAGCAGTTCTTC,CASSLAGGLYNEQFF
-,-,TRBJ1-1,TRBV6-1,TGTGCCAGCAGTGAAGACCAGGGAGTAAACACTGAAGCTTTCTTT,CASSEDQGVNTEAFF
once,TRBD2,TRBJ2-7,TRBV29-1,TGCAGCGTTCCCGGGACTACCTCCTACGAGCAGTACTTC,CSVPGTTSYEQYF
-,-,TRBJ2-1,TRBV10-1,TGCGCCAGCAGTGAGGACTTCAATAGGGCCAATGAGCAGTTCTTC,CASSEDFNRANEQFF
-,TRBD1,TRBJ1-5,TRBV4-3,TGCGCCAGCAGCCAAGTTAGGGCAGGGGGCCCAAATCAGCCCCAGCATTTT,CASSQVRAGGPNQPQHF
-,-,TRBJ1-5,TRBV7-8,TGTGCCAGCAGCTTAGCGCCAGGAGTGGGTCAGCCCCAGCATTTT,CASSLAPGVGQPQHF
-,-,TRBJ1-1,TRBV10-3,TGTGCCATCAGTGAGTCGGCACCGAACACTGAAGCTTTCTTT,CAISESAPNTEAFF
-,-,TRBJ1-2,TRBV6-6,TGTGCCAGCAGTTACTCGTCAACTAACTATGGCTACACCTTC,CASSYSSTNYGYTF
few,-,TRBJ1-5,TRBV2,TGTGCCAGCAGTCCCCGGACGGAAGTCAATCAGCCCCAGCATTTT,CASSPRTEVNQPQHF
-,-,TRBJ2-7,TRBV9,TGTGCCAGCAGCGTGACCGACTCCTACGAGCAGTACTTC,CASSVTDSYEQYF
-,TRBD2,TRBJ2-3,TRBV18,TGTGCCAGCTCACCACAGAGCGGGAGGGCCAGGGATACGCAGTATTTT,CASSPQSGRARDTQYF
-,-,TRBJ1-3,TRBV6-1,TGTGCCAGCAGGGGGGACTCTGGAAACACCATATATTTT,CASRGDSGNTIYF
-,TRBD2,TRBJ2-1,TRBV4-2,TGTGCCAGCAGCCAACTGATCGGTGGTGGCGGGAGGGTCGATTATGAGCAGTTCTTC,CASSQLIGGGGRVDYEQFF
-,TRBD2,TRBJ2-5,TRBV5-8,TGTGCCAGCAGCGGACTAGCGGGCTTACAAGAGACCCAGTACTTC,CASSGLAGLQETQYF